This T cell receptor beta chain was documented in a study of cytomegalovirus exposure and HLA in healthy donors. The wider study: The approximately 110 validation repertoires used a platform that matched the one used for the approximately 620 first-cohort repertoires, as a later analysis reported.

To note about this clone: The target antigen is unknown.

Some clones are missing from TCRdb's copy, which holds only in-frame ones; the method was immunoSEQ multiplex PCR. The sample records approximately 39,000 clones, over 85% being singletons. General study results and limits: It was found in a later analysis that first-cohort TCR clusters tended to co-occur in the 90 to 150 validation repertoires. It was reportedly the case that the classifier diagnosed cytomegalovirus status with high specificity and sensitivity.

The CDR3 runs to 17 residues. Trimming took 0 bases from V and 7 from J; bases not matched to a gene: 9. The germline CDR1 and CDR2 sequences are KGHSH and LQKENI. The sequenced material came from PBMCs. The gene calls are TRBV18 and TRBJ2-1, with 10 nucleotides matching TRBD1. The receptor comes from a man aged 18-30 years in good health and CMV-seronegative. This CDR3 is CASSPPTRQGALNEQFF. In DNA, the CDR3 is TGTGCCAGCTCACCACCTACAAGACAGGGGGCTTTGAATGAGCAGTTCTTC.